Each of the 23 T cell receptor beta chains below was sequenced from the same sample in a study of T cell changes during pregnancy in multiple sclerosis. The repertoire was sequenced with immunoSEQ multiplex PCR; TCRdb's copy has only in-frame clones and lacks some. The data contain 90,000 to 100,000 clones, almost 95% of them singletons. The starting material was peripheral blood, obtained in the third trimester of pregnancy. The receptors were sampled from a female donor with multiple sclerosis, enrolled in a pregnancy study.

This clone was picked up many times. The gene calls are TRBV19 and TRBJ1-2; 9 nucleotides line up with TRBD1. The germline gives CDR1 LNHDA, CDR2 SQIVND (reference sequence). The CDR3 is 14 residues long. V lost 6 bases, J lost 8 bases, and 10 bases stayed unmatched. CDR3 loop: CASSHGTGRKGYTF. In DNA, the CDR3 is TGTGCCAGTAGCCACGGGACAGGGCGGAAGGGCTACACCTTC.

This chain joins TRBV28 and TRBJ1-2; 8 bases are a match to TRBD1. Losses at the gene ends were 11 bases for V and 4 bases for J; bases not matched to a gene: 12. The CDR3 extends over 14 amino acids. Germline CDR1 reads MDHEN; CDR2 reads SYDVKM. The CDR3 bases are TGTGCCCTAACCAGACAGGGGAGCAGCTATGGCTACACCTTC. Protein: CALTRQGSSYGYTF.

The gene calls are TRBV14 and TRBJ2-3; 8 nucleotides align to TRBD1. In germline, CDR1 is SGHDN, CDR2 FVKESK. The CDR3 has 14 amino acids. V gave up 3 bases and J gave up 6 bases; unmatched junction bases: 5. The CDR3 region is CASSQDRASDTQYF. In DNA, the CDR3 is TGTGCCAGCAGCCAGGACAGGGCTTCGGATACGCAGTATTTT.

This sequence joins TRBV27 and TRBJ1-5, with a weak D call TRBD1 (5 bases). The CDR3 contains 13 residues. Germline V CDR1 and CDR2: MNHEY, SMNVEV (reference sequence). With 5 bases removed from V and 2 bases from J, the gap between germline ends came to 7 bases. The CDR3 loop reads CASSVRGNQPQHF. The CDR3 nucleotides read TGTGCCAGCAGTGTCAGGGGCAATCAGCCCCAGCATTTT.

This chain uses TRBV11-3 with TRBJ2-1, with D maybe TRBD2 (6 bases). CDR3 length equals 14 residues. The germline gives CDR1 SGHNT, CDR2 YENEEA. The ends were cut back, 3 bases at V and 6 bases at J, with 12 bases in the middle. The CDR3 DNA reads as TGTGCCAGCAGCTTTGGTGGACTAACCAATGAGCAGTTCTTC. This encodes CASSFGGLTNEQFF.

Regarding this clone: One junction end disagrees with the germline gene, perhaps due to a read error. V gene TRBV6-1 combines with J gene TRBJ1-2; 7 bases are shared with TRBD1. The CDR3 has 12 amino acids. In germline, CDR1 is MNHNS, CDR2 SASEGT. The CDR3 is CASSEMGQTLPF. CDR3 sequence (DNA): TGTGCCAGCAGTGAAATGGGACAGACTTTGCCCTTC.

CDR3 amino acids: CASNWGATNEKLFF. As DNA, the CDR3 is TGTGCCAGCAACTGGGGGGCAACTAATGAAAAACTGTTTTTT. The rearrangement joins TRBV2 to TRBJ1-4; D is perhaps TRBD1 (5 bases). Trimming left V 7 bases short and J 0 bases short, with 9 bases between. CDR3 length equals 14 residues. CDR1 and CDR2 from the germline V gene are SNHLY and FYNNEI.

The chain employs TRBV10-3 and TRBJ2-1; tentatively, D is TRBD2 (5 bases). V dropped 8 bases and J dropped 0 bases, with 14 bases sitting between them. Per germline, CDR1 ENHRY and CDR2 SYGVKD. CDR3 length equals 15 residues. The CDR3 coding sequence is TGTGCCATCGGGCTGAGGGATAGCTCCTACAATGAGCAGTTCTTC. Protein product: CAIGLRDSSYNEQFF.

The chain has TRBV5-6 and TRBJ2-3, with D possibly being TRBD1 (6 bases). Germline loops: CDR1 SGHDT, CDR2 YYEEEE. Trimming cost V 1 base and J 9 bases, with 9 bases left between them. The CDR3 sequence is 12 residues long. CDR3 loop: CASSLTDSTQYF. The DNA for the CDR3 is TGTGCCAGCAGCTTGACGGACAGCACGCAGTATTTT.

The rearrangement uses TRBV11-2 and TRBJ1-2; D might be TRBD1 (6 bases). This CDR3 region has 16 residues. Between the trimmed V and J ends, which lost 3 bases and 0 bases, there was a span of 14 bases. Germline values: CDR1 SGHAT, CDR2 FQNNGV. The CDR3 DNA reads as TGTGCCAGCAGCTTCGTCACAGGGTTGACTAACTATGGCTACACCTTC. Translation gives CASSFVTGLTNYGYTF. Drawing the rest from reference TRBV11-2 and TRBJ1-2, the complete variable domain is EAGVAQSPRYKIIEKRQSVAFWCNPISGHATLYWYQQILGQGPKLLIQFQNNGVVDDSQLPKDRFSAERLKGVDSTLKIQPAKLEDSAVYLCASSFVTGLTNYGYTFGSGTRLTVV.

The rearrangement joins TRBV10-1 to TRBJ1-2, with D unresolved. Trimming shortened V by 7 bases and J by 2 bases, and 8 bases separated the two germline ends. There are 12 residues in the CDR3. Germline lookup yields CDR1 WNHNN and CDR2 SYGVQD (reference sequence). The CDR3 here is CASTRVNYGYTF. CDR3 nucleotide sequence: TGCGCCAGCACCCGGGTGAACTATGGCTACACCTTC.

The rearrangement links TRBV11-2 to TRBJ2-5; 14 bases are shared with TRBD2. The CDR3 contains 16 residues. V lost 5 bases, J lost 2 bases, and 4 bases stayed unmatched. The V gene's germline CDR1 is SGHAT and CDR2 FQNNGV. The CDR3 protein is CASSPGTSGSQETQYF. The CDR3 nucleotides read TGTGCCAGCAGCCCCGGGACTAGCGGGAGTCAAGAGACCCAGTACTTC. The entire variable domain, with the rest obtained from reference TRBV11-2 and TRBJ2-5, is as follows: EAGVAQSPRYKIIEKRQSVAFWCNPISGHATLYWYQQILGQGPKLLIQFQNNGVVDDSQLPKDRFSAERLKGVDSTLKIQPAKLEDSAVYLCASSPGTSGSQETQYFGPGTRLLVL.

The CDR3 loop reads CASSSPGAYTGELFF. CDR3 nucleotides: TGTGCCAGTAGTAGCCCAGGGGCTTACACCGGGGAGCTGTTTTTT. The chain is built from TRBV19 and TRBJ2-2, with D possibly matching TRBD1 (6 bases). V was trimmed by 4 bases and J by 3 bases, leaving 12 bases between them. The germline gives CDR1 LNHDA, CDR2 SQIVND (reference sequence). The CDR3 runs 15 residues.

This chain joins TRBV27 and TRBJ2-1; perhaps TRBD2 as D (5 bases). V gave up 2 bases and J gave up 5 bases, with 13 bases separating them. The CDR3 contains 15 residues. Looked up from germline, CDR1 is MNHEY and CDR2 is SMNVEV (reference sequence). The CDR3 sequence is CASSLLGLPNNEQFF. The CDR3 DNA reads as TGTGCCAGCAGTTTACTAGGACTGCCCAACAATGAGCAGTTCTTC.

The V gene is TRBV5-1, the J gene TRBJ2-1; D gene unclear. The length of the CDR3 is 13 residues. Trimming pared 0 bases from V and 8 bases from J, leaving 9 bases between. Germline CDR1 SGHRS, CDR2 YFSETQ. The CDR3 DNA reads as TGCGCCAGCAGCTTGGGAGTAGTCGATGAGCAGTTCTTC. Translated, it gives CASSLGVVDEQFF.

CDR3 region: CASTKTGMVEAFF. CDR3 coding DNA: TGCGCCAGCACCAAGACAGGGATGGTTGAAGCTTTCTTT. V and J are TRBV10-2 and TRBJ1-1, with 7 nucleotides matching TRBD1. The CDR3 sequence is 13 residues long. Germline CDR1 is WSHSY and CDR2 is SAAADI. V shed 7 bases and J 7 bases; nucleotides not matched to a gene: 9.

V usage is TRBV28 and J usage is TRBJ2-3; 8 bases are a match to TRBD2. The CDR3 is 15 amino acids. Per the germline V gene, CDR1 is MDHEN and CDR2 is SYDVKM. V dropped 5 bases and J dropped 6; count of bases not matched to a gene: 10. The CDR3, as DNA: TGTGCCAGCAGTCCAAGCGGGAGTTGGAGGGATACGCAGTATTTT. Translated: CASSPSGSWRDTQYF. The full variable domain, completed using reference TRBV28 and TRBJ2-3, is DVKVTQSSRYLVKRTGEKVFLECVQDMDHENMFWYRQDPGLGLRLIYFSYDVKMKEKGDIPEGYSVSREKKERFSLILESASTNQTSMYLCASSPSGSWRDTQYFGPGTRLTVL.

This clone occurred a few times. The chain carries TRBV7-9 and TRBJ2-7, with a tentative D call TRBD1 (6 bases). Trimming took 1 base from V and 3 from J, leaving 13 bases between them. The germline V gene has CDR1 SEHNR and CDR2 FQNEAQ (reference sequence). The CDR3 is 15 residues long. CDR3 DNA sequence: TGTGCCAGCAGCTTAGACGGGACACCGAGCTACGAGCAGTACTTC. Translating gives CASSLDGTPSYEQYF.

This chain uses TRBV11-2 with TRBJ2-5, with TRBD1 identical over 7 bases. The V gene's germline CDR1 is SGHAT and CDR2 FQNNGV. The length of the CDR3 is 14 residues. Losses at the gene ends were 5 bases for V and 5 bases for J; bases not matched to a gene: 8. The CDR3: CASSTTGSSETQYF. The CDR3 region has the DNA TGTGCCAGCAGCACGACAGGGTCTAGCGAGACCCAGTACTTC.

The V gene is TRBV29-1, the J gene TRBJ2-1, with TRBD1 matching 8 bases. CDR3 length equals 16 residues. V shed 0 bases, J shed 2 bases, and the junction held 6 bases outside the gene matches. The V gene's germline CDR1 is SQVTM and CDR2 ANQGSEA. CDR3 loop: CSVEEEGQVPYNEQFF. CDR3 DNA sequence: TGCAGCGTTGAAGAAGAGGGACAGGTCCCCTACAATGAGCAGTTCTTC.

The genes are TRBV25-1 and TRBJ2-1; TRBD1 might be the D (6 bases). CDR1 MGHDK and CDR2 SYGVNS come from the germline V gene. The CDR3 consists of 12 residues. V was shortened by 5 bases and J by 12 bases, with 14 bases between the two germline ends. The CDR3 sequence is CASSFSARGQFF. The CDR3 DNA is TGTGCCAGCAGTTTTTCGGCCAGGGGGCAGTTCTTC.

Here the CDR3 DNA reads TGTGCCAGCAGCCCCTTACCGGGGGGCGGGTTCAACGAGCAGTACTTC. This gives the protein CASSPLPGGGFNEQYF. The rearrangement links TRBV7-2 to TRBJ2-7, with a tentative D call TRBD2 (7 bases). V was clipped by 5 bases and J by 5 bases, with 22 bases between them. Looked up from germline, CDR1 is SGHTA and CDR2 is FQGNSA. The CDR3 has 16 residues.

This clone was found once. This sequence joins TRBV7-3 and TRBJ2-1; 15 nucleotides match TRBD2. J was trimmed by 6 bases and V by 5 bases; bases with no gene match: 14. There are 19 residues in the CDR3. Germline CDR1 SGHTA, CDR2 FQGTGA. The DNA of the CDR3 is TGTGCCAGCAGCCCATTAGGACTAGCGGGAGGGCCAGCTTCCAATGAGCAGTTCTTC. Translation: CASSPLGLAGGPASNEQFF.